This TCR beta chain appears in the sequencing data of a study of blood T cell repertoires in COVID-19. Study-wide context: Samples of COVID-19 (acute and convalescent) were obtained from the United States, Italy and Spain.

CDR1 is SGHRS, CDR2 YFSETQ, per germline. J was trimmed by 7 bases and V by 3 bases; bases with no gene match: 4. This CDR3 comprises 13 residues. Generated by immunoSEQ multiplex PCR, the TCRdb table keeps only in-frame clones and is missing some. This table has around 300,000 clones, under 90% appearing once. Participant age was roughly 18 to 95 years, and participants resided in roughly 25 US areas. The recovered donors of Cohort 3 showed two negative PCRs, clearance, or symptom resolution. On this clone itself: Other DNA sequences in this specimen translate into the identical CDR3.

The V call is TRBV5-1, the J call TRBJ1-5; 7 nucleotides agree with TRBD1. Sequencing was done on a sample of PBMCs or T cells enriched from blood (not recorded which). The source is a woman aged 25 to 39 who had recovered from COVID-19. The CDR3 DNA reads as TGCGCCAGCAGCTCCGACAGGGACCAGCCCCAGCATTTT. Protein product: CASSSDRDQPQHF.